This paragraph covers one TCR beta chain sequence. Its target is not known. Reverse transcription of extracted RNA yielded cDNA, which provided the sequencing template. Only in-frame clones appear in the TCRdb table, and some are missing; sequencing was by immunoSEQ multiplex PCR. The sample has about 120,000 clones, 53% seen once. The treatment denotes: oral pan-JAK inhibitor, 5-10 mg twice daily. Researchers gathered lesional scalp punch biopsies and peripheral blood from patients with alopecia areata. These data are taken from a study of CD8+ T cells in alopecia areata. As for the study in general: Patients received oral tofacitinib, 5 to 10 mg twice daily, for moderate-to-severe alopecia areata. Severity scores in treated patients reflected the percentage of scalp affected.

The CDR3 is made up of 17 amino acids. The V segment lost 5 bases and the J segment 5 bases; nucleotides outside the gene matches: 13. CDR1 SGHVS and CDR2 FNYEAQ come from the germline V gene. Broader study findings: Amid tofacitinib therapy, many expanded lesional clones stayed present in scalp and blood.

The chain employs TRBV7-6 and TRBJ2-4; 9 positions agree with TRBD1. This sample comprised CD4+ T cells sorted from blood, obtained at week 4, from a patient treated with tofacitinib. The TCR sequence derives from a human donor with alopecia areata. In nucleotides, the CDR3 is TGTGCCAGCAGCCCCGATTCCGGGACAGGGAGGCAAAACATTCAGTACTTC. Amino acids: CASSPDSGTGRQNIQYF. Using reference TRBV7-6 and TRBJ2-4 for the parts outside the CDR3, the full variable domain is GAGVSQSPRYKVTKRGQDVALRCDPISGHVSLYWYRQALGQGPEFLTYFNYEAQQDKSGLPNDRFSAERPEGSISTLTIQRTEQRDSAMYRCASSPDSGTGRQNIQYFGAGTRLSVL.